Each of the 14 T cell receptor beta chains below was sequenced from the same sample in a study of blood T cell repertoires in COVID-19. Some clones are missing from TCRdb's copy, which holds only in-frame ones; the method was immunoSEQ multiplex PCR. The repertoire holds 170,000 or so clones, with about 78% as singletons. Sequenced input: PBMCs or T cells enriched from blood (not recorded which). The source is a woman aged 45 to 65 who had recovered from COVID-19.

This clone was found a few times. CDR3 sequence reads: CASSEAGGNTIYF. The CDR3, as DNA: TGTGCCAGCAGTGAAGCCGGTGGAAACACCATATATTTT. The chain combines TRBV2 with TRBJ1-3, with no clear D. The germline gives CDR1 SNHLY, CDR2 FYNNEI. Trimming pared 0 bases from V and 3 bases from J, leaving 3 bases between. The CDR3 spans 13 residues. The full variable domain, completed using reference TRBV2 and TRBJ1-3, is EPEVTQTPSHQVTQMGQEVILRCVPISNHLYFYWYRQILGQKVEFLVSFYNNEISEKSEIFDDQFSVERPDGSNFTLKIRSTKLEDSAMYFCASSEAGGNTIYFGEGSWLTVV.

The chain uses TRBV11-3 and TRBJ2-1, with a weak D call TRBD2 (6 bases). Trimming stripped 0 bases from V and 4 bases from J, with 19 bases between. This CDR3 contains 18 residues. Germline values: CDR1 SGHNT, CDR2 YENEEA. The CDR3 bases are TGTGCCAGCAGCTTAGATATTTGGGGGAGGACCAATTACAATGAGCAGTTCTTC. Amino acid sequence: CASSLDIWGRTNYNEQFF. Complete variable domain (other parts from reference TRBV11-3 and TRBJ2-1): EAGVVQSPRYKIIEKKQPVAFWCNPISGHNTLYWYLQNLGQGPELLIRYENEEAVDDSQLPKDRFSAERLKGVDSTLKIQPAELGDSAVYLCASSLDIWGRTNYNEQFFGPGTRLTVL.

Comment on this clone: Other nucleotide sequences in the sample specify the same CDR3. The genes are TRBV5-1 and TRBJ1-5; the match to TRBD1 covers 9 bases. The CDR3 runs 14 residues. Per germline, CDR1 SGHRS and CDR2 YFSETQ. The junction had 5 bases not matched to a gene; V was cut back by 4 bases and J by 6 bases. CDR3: CASSLRQGGQPQHF. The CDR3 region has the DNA TGCGCCAGCAGCCTCCGACAGGGGGGTCAGCCCCAGCATTTT.

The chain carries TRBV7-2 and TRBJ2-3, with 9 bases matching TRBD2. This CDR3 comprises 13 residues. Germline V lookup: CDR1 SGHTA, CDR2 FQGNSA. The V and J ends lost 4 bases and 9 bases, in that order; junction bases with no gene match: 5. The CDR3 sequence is CASSYSGSRTQYF. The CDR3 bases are TGTGCCAGCAGCTATAGCGGGAGTAGGACGCAGTATTTT.

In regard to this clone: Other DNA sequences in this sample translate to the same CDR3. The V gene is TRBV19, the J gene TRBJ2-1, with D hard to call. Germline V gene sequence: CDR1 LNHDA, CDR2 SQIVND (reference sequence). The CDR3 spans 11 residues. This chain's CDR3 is CASSSYNEQFF. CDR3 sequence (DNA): TGTGCTTCGAGCTCCTACAATGAGCAGTTCTTC.

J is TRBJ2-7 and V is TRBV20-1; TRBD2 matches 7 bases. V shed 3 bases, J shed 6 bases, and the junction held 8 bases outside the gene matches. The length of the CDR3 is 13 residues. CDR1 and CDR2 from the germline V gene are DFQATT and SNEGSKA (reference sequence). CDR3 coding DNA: TGCAGTGCTAGTCTTGGGGGGGTCCCCGAGCAGTACTTC. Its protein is CSASLGGVPEQYF.

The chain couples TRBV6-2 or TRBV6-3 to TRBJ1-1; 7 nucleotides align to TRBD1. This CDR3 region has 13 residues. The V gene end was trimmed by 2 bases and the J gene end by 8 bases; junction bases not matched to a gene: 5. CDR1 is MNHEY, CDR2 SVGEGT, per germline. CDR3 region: CASSYAGTAEAFF. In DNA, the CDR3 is TGTGCCAGCAGTTACGCCGGGACAGCCGAAGCTTTCTTT.

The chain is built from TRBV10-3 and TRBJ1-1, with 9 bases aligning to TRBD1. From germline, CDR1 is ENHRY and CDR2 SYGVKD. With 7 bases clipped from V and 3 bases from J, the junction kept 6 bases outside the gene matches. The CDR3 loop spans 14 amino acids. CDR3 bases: TGTGCCATCACCGGGACAGGGATGGACACTGAAGCTTTCTTT. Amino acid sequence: CAITGTGMDTEAFF.

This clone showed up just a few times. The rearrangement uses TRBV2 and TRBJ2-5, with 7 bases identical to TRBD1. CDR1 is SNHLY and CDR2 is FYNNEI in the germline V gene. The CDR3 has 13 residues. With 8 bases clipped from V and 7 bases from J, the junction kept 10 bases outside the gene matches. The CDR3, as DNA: TGTGCCAGCTCTAATGACAGGGACGGGACCCAGTACTTC. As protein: CASSNDRDGTQYF.

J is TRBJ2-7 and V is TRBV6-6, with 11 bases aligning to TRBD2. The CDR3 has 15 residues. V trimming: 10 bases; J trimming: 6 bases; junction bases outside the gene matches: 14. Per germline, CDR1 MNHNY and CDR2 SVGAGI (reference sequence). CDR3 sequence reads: CATGILTSGSGEQYF. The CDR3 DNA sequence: TGTGCCACCGGGATCCTTACTAGCGGGAGTGGCGAGCAGTACTTC.

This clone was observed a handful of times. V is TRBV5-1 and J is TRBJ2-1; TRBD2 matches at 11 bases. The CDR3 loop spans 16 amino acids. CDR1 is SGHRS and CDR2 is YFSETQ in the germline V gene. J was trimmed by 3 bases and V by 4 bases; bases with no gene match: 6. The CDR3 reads CASSLGTSGYYNEQFF. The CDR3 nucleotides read TGCGCCAGCAGCCTCGGGACTAGCGGTTACTACAATGAGCAGTTCTTC.

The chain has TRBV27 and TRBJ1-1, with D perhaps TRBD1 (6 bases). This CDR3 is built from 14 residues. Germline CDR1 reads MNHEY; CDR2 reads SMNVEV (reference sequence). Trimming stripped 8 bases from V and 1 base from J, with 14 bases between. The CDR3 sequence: CASGRQESNTEAFF. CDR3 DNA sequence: TGTGCCAGCGGAAGACAGGAGTCGAACACTGAAGCTTTCTTT.

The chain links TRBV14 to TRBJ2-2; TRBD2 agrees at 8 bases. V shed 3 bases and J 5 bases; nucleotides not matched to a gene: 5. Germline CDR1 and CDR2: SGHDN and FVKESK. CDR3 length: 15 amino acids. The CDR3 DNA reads TGTGCCAGCAGCCAGGCAATAGCGGGAACCGGGGAGCTGTTTTTT. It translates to CASSQAIAGTGELFF. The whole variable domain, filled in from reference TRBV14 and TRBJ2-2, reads EAGVTQFPSHSVIEKGQTVTLRCDPISGHDNLYWYRRVMGKEIKFLLHFVKESKQDESGMPNNRFLAERTGGTYSTLKVQPAELEDSGVYFCASSQAIAGTGELFFGEGSRLTVL.

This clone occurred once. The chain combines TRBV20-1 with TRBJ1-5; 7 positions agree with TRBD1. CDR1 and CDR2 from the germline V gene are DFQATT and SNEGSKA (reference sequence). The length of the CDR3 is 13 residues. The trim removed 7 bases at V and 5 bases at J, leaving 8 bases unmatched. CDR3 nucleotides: TGCAGTGGTAGTAGAACAGGGGATCAGCCCCAGCATTTT. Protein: CSGSRTGDQPQHF.